This entry lists 4 T cell receptor beta chains sequenced from one sample in a study of T cell changes during pregnancy in multiple sclerosis. Clones were read by immunoSEQ multiplex PCR, and TCRdb kept only the in-frame ones, dropping some. The sample has roughly 120,000 clones, 80% to 95% seen once; the top ten hold more than 1.5%. This specimen was peripheral blood, taken in the third trimester of pregnancy. All receptors derive from a female donor with multiple sclerosis, enrolled in a pregnancy study.

This chain uses TRBV5-1 with TRBJ2-7, with 9 bases that match TRBD2. Unmatched junction bases numbered 7, after V lost 4 bases and J lost 2 bases. Germline V gives CDR1 SGHRS, CDR2 YFSETQ. The CDR3 runs 15 residues. This CDR3 is CASSVGGRVPYEQYF. The CDR3 region has the DNA TGCGCCAGCAGCGTAGGCGGGAGGGTTCCCTACGAGCAGTACTTC.

The chain couples TRBV6-1 to TRBJ1-4, with 7 positions matching TRBD1. The germline CDR1 and CDR2 sequences are MNHNS and SASEGT. The CDR3 runs to 14 residues. The V segment lost 4 bases and the J segment 6 bases; nucleotides outside the gene matches: 5. The CDR3 spells CASSADRADEKLFF. CDR3 nucleotide sequence: TGTGCCAGCAGTGCTGACAGGGCGGATGAAAAACTGTTTTTT.

The V call is TRBV6-5, the J call TRBJ2-2, with a possible D match to TRBD2 (6 bases). Trimming pared 5 bases from V and 3 bases from J, leaving 10 bases between. The germline gives CDR1 MNHEY, CDR2 SVGAGI. CDR3 length equals 14 residues. The CDR3 reads CASSRDFHTGELFF. The DNA of the CDR3 is TGTGCCAGCAGTCGGGACTTCCACACCGGGGAGCTGTTTTTT.

The V and J genes are TRBV6-1 and TRBJ1-1, with no clear D. Trimming pared 6 bases from V and 4 bases from J, leaving 9 bases between. This CDR3 is 12 amino acids long. From germline, CDR1 is MNHNS and CDR2 SASEGT. CDR3 sequence reads: CASSIEGTEAFF. For the CDR3, the DNA is TGTGCCAGCAGCATAGAGGGCACTGAAGCTTTCTTT.